This TCR beta chain derives from a study of blood T cells in healthy people across ages. Concerning this clonotype itself: A much larger clone lies a single base off, so this may be a read error.

With 3 bases clipped from V and 7 bases from J, the junction kept 14 bases outside the gene matches. CDR1 is DFQATT and CDR2 is SNEGSKA in the germline V gene (reference sequence). The CDR3 consists of 16 residues. Primers used in a second PCR of roughly 7 to 12 cycles were a sample-barcoded 5' primer and a J-beta primer mix. Using its own MiXCR run on the 5' RACE reads, TCRdb lists one record per CDR3 protein. This sample has about 670,000 distinct CDR3 sequences, with approximately 52% found just once. The receptor comes from a woman of 80 years or more in good health. The rearrangement joins TRBV20-1 to TRBJ2-7, with 11 bases aligning to TRBD2. Specimen: blood. For the CDR3, the DNA is TGCAGTGCTAGCTCGACTAGCGGGGAGTCGTACAATGAGCAGTACTTC. The encoded protein is CSASSTSGESYNEQYF.